This T cell receptor (beta chain) was captured by sequencing in a study of shared clonotypes between healthy human individuals. Study overall: The study drew on two women and a few men aged 18 to 49 as donors.

V was pared by 5 bases and J by 2 bases, with 7 bases between. Germline loops: CDR1 MDHEN, CDR2 SYDVKM. The CDR3 loop spans 13 amino acids. The repertoire was sequenced with immunoSEQ multiplex PCR; TCRdb's copy has only in-frame clones and lacks some. The repertoire includes 450,000 to 600,000 clones, less than 85% of them detected once, and approximately 12% sits in the top ten. The TCR comes from a woman between 40 and 55 years old in good health. Some clones in this sample may be carry-over from other donors' samples. Source material: PBMCs. The chain recombines TRBV28 with TRBJ1-5; weak D call: TRBD1 (5 bases). CDR3 loop: CASSGGGNQPQHF. DNA of the CDR3: TGTGCCAGCAGTGGGGGTGGCAATCAGCCCCAGCATTTT.